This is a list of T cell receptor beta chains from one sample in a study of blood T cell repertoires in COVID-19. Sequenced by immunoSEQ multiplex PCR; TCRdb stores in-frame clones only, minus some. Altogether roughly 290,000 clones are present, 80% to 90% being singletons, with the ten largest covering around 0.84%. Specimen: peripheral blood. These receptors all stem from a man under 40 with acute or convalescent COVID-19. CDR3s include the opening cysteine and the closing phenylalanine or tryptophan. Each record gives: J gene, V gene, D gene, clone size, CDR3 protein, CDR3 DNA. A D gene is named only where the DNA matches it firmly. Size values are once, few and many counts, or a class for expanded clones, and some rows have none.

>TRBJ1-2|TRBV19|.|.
CASSIDRGINYGYTF
TGTGCCAGTAGTATAGATAGGGGAATTAACTATGGCTACACCTTC
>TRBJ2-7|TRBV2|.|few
CASRTQVPYEQYF
TGTGCCAGCAGAACACAGGTCCCCTACGAGCAGTACTTC
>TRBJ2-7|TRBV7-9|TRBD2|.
CASSYQRDLGEQYF
TGTGCCAGCAGCTATCAGCGGGACCTTGGCGAGCAGTACTTC
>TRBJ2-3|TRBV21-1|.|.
CASSKEHGTSEGTDTQYF
TGTGCCAGCAGCAAAGAACACGGGACTAGCGAGGGTACAGATACGCAGTATTTT
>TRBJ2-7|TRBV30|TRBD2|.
CAWSVRLAVNEQYF
TGTGCCTGGAGTGTACGACTAGCGGTAAACGAGCAGTACTTC
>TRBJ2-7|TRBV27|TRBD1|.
CASSLSGTAYEQYF
TGTGCCAGCAGTTTATCGGGGACAGCCTACGAGCAGTACTTC
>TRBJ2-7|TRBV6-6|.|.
CASSPDRFDYEQYF
TGTGCCAGCAGTCCAGACAGGTTCGATTACGAGCAGTACTTC
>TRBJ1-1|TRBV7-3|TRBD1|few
CASSGRDRPNEAFF
TGTGCCAGCAGCGGCAGGGACAGACCGAATGAAGCTTTCTTT
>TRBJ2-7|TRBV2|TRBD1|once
CARASDRATYEQYF
TGTGCCAGAGCCTCGGACAGGGCAACCTACGAGCAGTACTTC
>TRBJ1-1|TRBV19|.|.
CASSMGTFSEAFF
TGTGCCAGTAGTATGGGGACATTTTCTGAAGCTTTCTTT
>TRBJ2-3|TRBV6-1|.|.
CASSESPGGTDTQYF
TGTGCCAGCAGTGAGAGTCCAGGGGGCACAGATACGCAGTATTTT
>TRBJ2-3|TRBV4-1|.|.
CASSQGRPAAAQYF
TGCGCCAGCAGCCAAGGTCGGCCCGCAGCGGCGCAGTATTTT